Below are 32 T cell receptor beta chains sequenced from a single sample in a study of T-cell memory formation after mild COVID-19 (dated by TCRdb to the early 2020s). The library came from 5' RACE. Instrument used: Illumina NovaSeq 6000. TCRdb reran the public reads through fastp at Q25 and MiXCR, keeping productive beta chains. CDR3 protein duplicates are merged, each entry listing the most common genes and DNA. The sample profile shows 150,000 to 200,000 distinct CDR3 sequences; 16% of them were found once. Roughly 2.1% of the sample lies in the top ten. The material sequenced was PBMCs or a T cell subset sorted from them (not recorded which). Source of these receptors: an adult woman who had mild COVID-19 (a few samples of this study predate the infection). The sample titles of this study are shuffled in the database, so cell type and time point are left out; the donor was told from shared clones.

The chain combines TRBV12-3 or TRBV12-4 with TRBJ2-2; D could derive from TRBD1 or TRBD2 (6 bases each). V lost 5 bases to trimming and J lost 3 bases, with 16 bases between them. The CDR3 extends over 16 amino acids. CDR3 DNA sequence: TGTGCCAGCAGTCCAGCCGGGGGCCTTTACACCGGGGAGCTGTTTTTT. It yields the protein CASSPAGGLYTGELFF.

This clonotype turned up a few times. The chain is built from TRBV29-1 and TRBJ2-1; 8 nucleotides match TRBD2. The V segment lost 7 bases and the J segment 1 base; nucleotides outside the gene matches: 9. Germline CDR1 is SQVTM and CDR2 is ANQGSEA. The CDR3 runs to 15 residues. The CDR3 spells CSARLSGVSYNEQFF. Here the CDR3 DNA reads TGCAGCGCCCGCCTTAGCGGGGTTTCCTACAATGAGCAGTTCTTC.

This chain uses TRBV7-8 with TRBJ2-5; no clear D gene. The V end was cut by 1 base, the J end by 2 bases, with 8 bases between. The CDR3 totals 14 residues. CDR1 and CDR2 from the germline V gene are SGHVS and FQNEAQ. CDR3 in DNA: TGTGCCAGCAGCTTAGTGACTGCTCAAGAGACCCAGTACTTC. Translating it yields CASSLVTAQETQYF.

The J gene is TRBJ1-5, the V gene TRBV6-1; D is undetermined. V was shortened by 4 bases and J by 5 bases, with 6 bases between the two germline ends. This CDR3 comprises 12 residues. Germline CDR1 and CDR2: MNHNS and SASEGT. In nucleotides, the CDR3 is TGTGCCAGCAGTGCCCGTCATCAGCCCCAGCATTTT. Residues: CASSARHQPQHF.

This clonotype was seen only a few times. V gene TRBV20-1 combines with J gene TRBJ1-1; D remains ambiguous. V was clipped by 3 bases and J by 1 base, with 3 bases between them. The CDR3 runs to 11 residues. The germline gives CDR1 DFQATT, CDR2 SNEGSKA (reference sequence). The CDR3 DNA reads as TGCAGTGCTAGGGGGAACACTGAAGCTTTCTTT. As protein: CSARGNTEAFF.

This rearrangement joins TRBV2 to TRBJ2-3; D possibly corresponds to TRBD2 (5 bases). Trimming removed 5 bases at V and 0 bases at J, with 9 bases between. The germline V gene encodes CDR1 SNHLY and CDR2 FYNNEI. The CDR3 has 14 amino acids. CDR3 in DNA: TGTGCCAGCAGTCTCGAGCGGAGCACAGATACGCAGTATTTT. Translation: CASSLERSTDTQYF.

The gene calls are TRBV7-2 and TRBJ1-1; 9 nucleotides agree with TRBD1. Unmatched junction bases numbered 2, after V lost 8 bases and J lost 4 bases. The CDR3 has 12 amino acids. Per germline, CDR1 SGHTA and CDR2 FQGNSA. CDR3 nucleotides: TGTGCCAGCGGGGACAGGGTCACTGAAGCTTTCTTT. Residues: CASGDRVTEAFF.

This clonotype has more than one count but fewer than ten. The chain joins TRBV12-3 or TRBV12-4 to TRBJ2-4; TRBD2 might be the D (5 bases). CDR3 size: 16 residues. With 5 bases removed from V and 2 bases from J, the gap between germline ends came to 16 bases. The CDR3 protein is CASSNLANASKNIQYF. CDR3 sequence (DNA): TGTGCCAGCAGTAATCTAGCTAATGCTTCCAAAAACATTCAGTACTTC.

V is TRBV20-1 and J is TRBJ2-1; TRBD1 matches at 9 bases. The germline CDR1 and CDR2 sequences are DFQATT and SNEGSKA (reference sequence). The CDR3 is made up of 13 amino acids. The junction had 7 bases not matched to a gene; V was cut back by 6 bases and J by 7 bases. The CDR3 region has the DNA TGCAGTGCAGGTCCCGGGACAGGGAATGAGCAGTTCTTC. This gives the protein CSAGPGTGNEQFF.

This sequence joins TRBV20-1 and TRBJ1-2; 7 bases agree with TRBD1. The CDR3 extends over 14 amino acids. V lost 5 bases, J lost 3 bases, and 9 bases stayed unmatched. The V gene's germline CDR1 is DFQATT and CDR2 SNEGSKA (reference sequence). The DNA for the CDR3 is TGCAGTGCTGTACCTACAGGGGACTACTATGGCTACACCTTC. Translating it yields CSAVPTGDYYGYTF.

This chain connects TRBV6-2 or TRBV6-3 to TRBJ2-3, with D possibly called TRBD1 or TRBD2 (5 bases each). Deletions cut 9 bases from V and 1 base from J, with 20 bases between. Germline assignment: CDR1 MNHEY and CDR2 SVGEGT. The CDR3 totals 16 residues. The CDR3 here is CASSDPGPERTDTQYF. The CDR3, as DNA: TGTGCCAGTTCAGACCCGGGACCAGAGCGCACAGATACGCAGTATTTT.

The V and J genes are TRBV6-5 and TRBJ1-4, with D maybe TRBD1 (5 bases). The CDR3 loop spans 14 amino acids. The V and J ends lost 5 bases and 7 bases respectively, with 14 bases between them. The V gene's germline CDR1 is MNHEY and CDR2 SVGAGI. The CDR3 nucleotides are TGTGCCAGCAGTCCAGCAGGGATGGGTGAAAAACTGTTTTTT. Its translation: CASSPAGMGEKLFF.

This chain links TRBV7-6 with TRBJ2-4; D is uncertain. The CDR3 runs to 16 residues. The V gene's germline CDR1 is SGHVS and CDR2 FNYEAQ. The V end was cut by 0 bases, the J end by 3 bases, with 12 bases between. CDR3 bases: TGTGCCAGCAGCTTAGCCCCCGCGAAGGACAAAAACATTCAGTACTTC. Its translation is CASSLAPAKDKNIQYF. Combining the CDR3 with reference TRBV7-6 and TRBJ2-4 gives the whole variable domain GAGVSQSPRYKVTKRGQDVALRCDPISGHVSLYWYRQALGQGPEFLTYFNYEAQQDKSGLPNDRFSAERPEGSISTLTIQRTEQRDSAMYRCASSLAPAKDKNIQYFGAGTRLSVL.

The V gene is TRBV20-1, the J gene TRBJ2-1; 10 bases match TRBD2. CDR3 length equals 15 residues. With 2 bases clipped from V and 3 bases from J, the junction kept 4 bases outside the gene matches. Germline V gives CDR1 DFQATT, CDR2 SNEGSKA (reference sequence). The CDR3 spells CSARSSGGVYNEQFF. CDR3 nucleotides: TGCAGTGCTAGATCCAGCGGGGGGGTCTACAATGAGCAGTTCTTC.

The V and J genes are TRBV13 and TRBJ1-1; a possible D gene is TRBD1 (5 bases). The length of the CDR3 is 12 residues. Looked up from germline, CDR1 is PRHDT and CDR2 is FYEKMQ (reference sequence). The germline V and J ends were trimmed by 5 bases and 7 bases, with 11 bases remaining between them. The CDR3 DNA sequence: TGTGCCAGCAGCCTAGTCAGGGTTGAAGCTTTCTTT. This gives the protein CASSLVRVEAFF.

Many counts were recorded for this clonotype. The V call is TRBV3-1, the J call TRBJ2-1; 11 nucleotides align to TRBD2. The V and J ends lost 1 base and 7 bases, in that order; junction bases with no gene match: 0. Germline assignment: CDR1 LGHDT and CDR2 YNNKEL (reference sequence). The CDR3 contains 14 residues. The CDR3 here is CASSQGLAGNEQFF. The CDR3 DNA reads TGTGCCAGCAGCCAAGGACTAGCGGGGAATGAGCAGTTCTTC.

V gene TRBV4-1 combines with J gene TRBJ1-1, with a tentative D call TRBD1 (5 bases). Per the germline V gene, CDR1 is MGHRA and CDR2 is YSYEKL. This CDR3 is built from 14 residues. With 4 bases removed from V and 6 bases from J, the gap between germline ends came to 15 bases. DNA for the CDR3: TGCGCCAGCAGCCCGACAGAGGGTTTTCCTGAAGCTTTCTTT. Its translation is CASSPTEGFPEAFF.

The sample holds many counts of this clonotype. The chain carries TRBV12-3 or TRBV12-4 and TRBJ2-5, with D maybe TRBD1 (5 bases). Trimming pared 2 bases from V and 4 bases from J, leaving 14 bases between. This CDR3 region has 15 residues. CDR3: CASSLLAGKGETQYF. CDR3 bases: TGTGCCAGCAGTTTACTGGCAGGGAAGGGAGAGACCCAGTACTTC.

The chain joins TRBV12-3 or TRBV12-4 to TRBJ2-7; possible D gene TRBD1, 7 bases. Trimming stripped 7 bases from V and 4 bases from J, with 17 bases between. CDR3 length: 14 residues. CDR3 coding DNA: TGTGCCAGCACCCCAGGGGGGCTTGAGTACGAGCAGTACTTC. Its protein is CASTPGGLEYEQYF.

The chain employs TRBV4-1 and TRBJ1-3; D possibly corresponds to TRBD1 (6 bases). The CDR3 is 20 residues long. The germline V gene has CDR1 MGHRA and CDR2 YSYEKL. The V gene lost 4 bases and the J gene lost 0 bases, with 25 bases spanning the gap. The CDR3 bases are TGCGCCAGCAGCCTTCAAGAGGGGGGCAGCAGTTCATTCTCTGGAAACACCATATATTTT. It specifies CASSLQEGGSSSFSGNTIYF.

The V call is TRBV9, the J call TRBJ2-1; TRBD2 matches 11 bases. With V trimmed by 0 bases and J by 9 bases, 5 bases remained unmatched. Per the germline V gene, CDR1 is SGDLS and CDR2 is YYNGEE. The CDR3 is made up of 15 amino acids. CDR3 residues: CASSVVAGGRGEQFF. The CDR3 coding sequence is TGTGCCAGCAGCGTAGTAGCGGGGGGGCGGGGTGAGCAGTTCTTC. Using reference TRBV9 and TRBJ2-1 for the parts outside the CDR3, the full variable domain is DSGVTQTPKHLITATGQRVTLRCSPRSGDLSVYWYQQSLDQGLQFLIQYYNGEERAKGNILERFSAQQFPDLHSELNLSSLELGDSALYFCASSVVAGGRGEQFFGPGTRLTVL.

V usage is TRBV10-2 and J usage is TRBJ2-1; 8 bases are a match to TRBD2. J was trimmed by 9 bases and V by 8 bases; bases with no gene match: 18. The CDR3 spans 16 residues. Germline V gives CDR1 WSHSY, CDR2 SAAADI. The CDR3 loop is CASRELHGGARGEQFF. The DNA for the CDR3 is TGCGCCAGCCGCGAGCTCCACGGGGGGGCGCGGGGTGAGCAGTTCTTC.

The sample holds a few counts of this clonotype. J is TRBJ1-5 and V is TRBV12-3 or TRBV12-4; D unresolved. Trimming took off 4 bases at V and 3 bases at J, with 4 bases between the two ends. This CDR3 has 12 residues. The CDR3 here is CASSYNNQPQHF. The CDR3 DNA follows: TGTGCCAGCAGTTATAACAATCAGCCCCAGCATTTT.

V usage is TRBV12-3 or TRBV12-4 and J usage is TRBJ1-1; D possibly corresponds to TRBD1 (6 bases). The V end lost 6 bases, the J end lost 11 bases, and 16 bases lay between the germline ends. This CDR3 contains 12 residues. This chain's CDR3 is CASSPMGAAAFF. The CDR3 DNA follows: TGTGCCAGCAGCCCGATGGGGGCGGCGGCTTTCTTT.

The rearrangement uses TRBV12-3 or TRBV12-4 and TRBJ2-3, with D possibly matching TRBD2 (6 bases). With 7 bases removed from V and 1 base from J, the gap between germline ends came to 15 bases. This CDR3 is 15 amino acids long. Written as DNA, the CDR3 is TGTGCCAGCACCCCGGGGGACTTAGGCACAGATACGCAGTATTTT. Residues: CASTPGDLGTDTQYF.

The chain employs TRBV5-4 and TRBJ2-1; 10 bases map to TRBD1. The V and J ends lost 4 bases and 7 bases, in that order; junction bases with no gene match: 8. The CDR3 is 15 amino acids. Looked up from germline, CDR1 is SGHNT and CDR2 is YYREEE (reference sequence). The CDR3 coding sequence is TGTGCCAGCAGCCTTGAAGGGACAGGGGCGAATGAGCAGTTCTTC. This translates into CASSLEGTGANEQFF.

There are many counts of this clonotype. This chain uses TRBV24-1 with TRBJ1-4, with TRBD1 matching 9 bases. Germline V lookup: CDR1 KGHDR, CDR2 SFDVKD. This CDR3 contains 15 residues. Trimming at V came to 2 bases and at J to 8 bases, leaving 5 bases not matched to a gene. CDR3 nucleotides: TGTGCCACCAGTGATTCCCGGGACAGGGCAGAAAAACTGTTTTTT. Residues: CATSDSRDRAEKLFF.

This clonotype was seen only a few times. The chain employs TRBV4-1 and TRBJ1-2, with a possible D match to TRBD1 (5 bases). This CDR3 is 15 amino acids long. V shed 1 base and J shed 6 bases, with 15 bases lying between them. Germline CDR1 MGHRA, CDR2 YSYEKL. CDR3 region: CASSQVGGGGNGYTF. Here the CDR3 DNA reads TGCGCCAGCAGCCAAGTCGGGGGGGGAGGGAATGGCTACACCTTC.

The chain joins TRBV7-2 to TRBJ1-2, with D perhaps matching TRBD1 (6 bases). The CDR3 spans 16 residues. V was cut by 5 bases and J by 1 base, with 17 bases left in between. Germline assignment: CDR1 SGHTA and CDR2 FQGNSA. CDR3 region: CASSGRVGQHNYGYTF. The CDR3 nucleotides are TGTGCCAGCAGCGGTAGGGTTGGACAGCATAACTATGGCTACACCTTC.

The chain is built from TRBV7-3 and TRBJ2-1; tentatively, D is TRBD1 (6 bases). The V end lost 0 bases, the J end lost 9 bases, and 12 bases lay between the germline ends. The CDR3 runs 14 residues. Germline-derived CDR1 and CDR2 are SGHTA and FQGTGA. CDR3 nucleotides: TGTGCCAGCAGCTTAACTGGGGGCAACAGTGAGCAGTTCTTC. Protein sequence: CASSLTGGNSEQFF.

This clonotype occurred once. The chain is built from TRBV12-2 and TRBJ2-2; the table's TRBD1 call for D was not verified on the DNA. TRBV12-2 is given as a pseudogene. The CDR3 length is 16 residues. In nucleotides, the CDR3 is TGTGCAAGTCGCTTACTGGACAGGCGGAACACCGGGGAGCTGTTTTTT. This encodes CASRLLDRRNTGELFF.

Only a few counts were recorded for this clonotype. The chain employs TRBV24-1 and TRBJ1-2; D unclear. V lost 0 bases and J lost 0, with 1 base in between. The CDR3 has 13 residues. Germline V gene sequence: CDR1 KGHDR, CDR2 SFDVKD. Here the CDR3 reads CATSDLTNYGYTF. As DNA, the CDR3 is TGTGCCACCAGTGATTTGACTAACTATGGCTACACCTTC.